This T cell receptor (beta chain) was found in a study of cytomegalovirus exposure and HLA in healthy donors. The primer mix had 60 Vbeta and 13 Jbeta primers. Produced via immunoSEQ multiplex PCR; TCRdb's table is partial and in-frame only. The sample lists about 130,000 clones, 70% to 85% seen once, with 6% to 7.5% in the top ten. The CDR3 extends over 15 amino acids. Trimming cost V 6 bases and J 2 bases; bases outside gene matches: 7. Germline loops: CDR1 MNHNS, CDR2 SASEGT. This receptor was obtained from a man aged 40-49 years in good health and CMV-seropositive. The chain has TRBV6-1 and TRBJ1-3; 7 bases line up with TRBD1. What was sequenced was PBMCs. CDR3 in amino acids: CASRFTGETGNTIYF. The CDR3 coding sequence is TGTGCCAGCAGGTTTACAGGGGAAACTGGAAACACCATATATTTT.